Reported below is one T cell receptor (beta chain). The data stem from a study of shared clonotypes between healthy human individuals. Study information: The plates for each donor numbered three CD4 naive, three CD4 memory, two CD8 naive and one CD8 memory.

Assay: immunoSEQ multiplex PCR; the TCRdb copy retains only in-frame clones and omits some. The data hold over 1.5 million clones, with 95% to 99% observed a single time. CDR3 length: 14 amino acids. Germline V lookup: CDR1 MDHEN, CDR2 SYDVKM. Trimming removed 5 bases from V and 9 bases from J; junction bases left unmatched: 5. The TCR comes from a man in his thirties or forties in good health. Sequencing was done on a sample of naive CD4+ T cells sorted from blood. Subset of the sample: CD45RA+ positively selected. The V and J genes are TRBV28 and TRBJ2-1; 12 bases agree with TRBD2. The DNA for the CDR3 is TGTGCCAGCAGTAGGACTAGCGGGGCAGCTGAGCAGTTCTTC. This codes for CASSRTSGAAEQFF.